The clone carrying this T cell receptor (beta chain) occurred many times. Its cognate antigen is unknown. Preparing the TCRbeta library involved the use of unique molecular identifiers. Using its own MiXCR run on the PCR reads, TCRdb lists one record per CDR3 protein. The table records approximately 490,000 distinct CDR3 sequences, about 10% of them present only once. The length of the CDR3 is 14 residues. Trimming left V 6 bases short and J 1 base short, with 11 bases between. Germline values: CDR1 LNHDA, CDR2 SQIVND (reference sequence). This entry is derived from a study of T-cell reconstitution after alpha-beta-depleted transplantation in children. Whole-study findings and limits: By about two months after transplant, alpha-beta T cells reportedly arose from several hundred graft clones that had expanded. One year after transplant, T-cell counts and diversity came mostly from newly produced T cells. Elevated TCRbeta diversity at day 60 was traced, in some patients, to surviving recipient T cells and thymic progenitors.

The TCR was taken from a child aged 2 to 9 with inherited bone marrow failure, due to receive a stem cell transplant. The sequences come from PBMCs, collected before TCRalphabeta/CD19-depleted stem cell transplant. The chain employs TRBV19 and TRBJ2-3; D is unclear. CDR3 coding DNA: TGTGCCAGTAGCGACTGGGCGGGCACAGATACGCAGTATTTT. Protein sequence: CASSDWAGTDTQYF.